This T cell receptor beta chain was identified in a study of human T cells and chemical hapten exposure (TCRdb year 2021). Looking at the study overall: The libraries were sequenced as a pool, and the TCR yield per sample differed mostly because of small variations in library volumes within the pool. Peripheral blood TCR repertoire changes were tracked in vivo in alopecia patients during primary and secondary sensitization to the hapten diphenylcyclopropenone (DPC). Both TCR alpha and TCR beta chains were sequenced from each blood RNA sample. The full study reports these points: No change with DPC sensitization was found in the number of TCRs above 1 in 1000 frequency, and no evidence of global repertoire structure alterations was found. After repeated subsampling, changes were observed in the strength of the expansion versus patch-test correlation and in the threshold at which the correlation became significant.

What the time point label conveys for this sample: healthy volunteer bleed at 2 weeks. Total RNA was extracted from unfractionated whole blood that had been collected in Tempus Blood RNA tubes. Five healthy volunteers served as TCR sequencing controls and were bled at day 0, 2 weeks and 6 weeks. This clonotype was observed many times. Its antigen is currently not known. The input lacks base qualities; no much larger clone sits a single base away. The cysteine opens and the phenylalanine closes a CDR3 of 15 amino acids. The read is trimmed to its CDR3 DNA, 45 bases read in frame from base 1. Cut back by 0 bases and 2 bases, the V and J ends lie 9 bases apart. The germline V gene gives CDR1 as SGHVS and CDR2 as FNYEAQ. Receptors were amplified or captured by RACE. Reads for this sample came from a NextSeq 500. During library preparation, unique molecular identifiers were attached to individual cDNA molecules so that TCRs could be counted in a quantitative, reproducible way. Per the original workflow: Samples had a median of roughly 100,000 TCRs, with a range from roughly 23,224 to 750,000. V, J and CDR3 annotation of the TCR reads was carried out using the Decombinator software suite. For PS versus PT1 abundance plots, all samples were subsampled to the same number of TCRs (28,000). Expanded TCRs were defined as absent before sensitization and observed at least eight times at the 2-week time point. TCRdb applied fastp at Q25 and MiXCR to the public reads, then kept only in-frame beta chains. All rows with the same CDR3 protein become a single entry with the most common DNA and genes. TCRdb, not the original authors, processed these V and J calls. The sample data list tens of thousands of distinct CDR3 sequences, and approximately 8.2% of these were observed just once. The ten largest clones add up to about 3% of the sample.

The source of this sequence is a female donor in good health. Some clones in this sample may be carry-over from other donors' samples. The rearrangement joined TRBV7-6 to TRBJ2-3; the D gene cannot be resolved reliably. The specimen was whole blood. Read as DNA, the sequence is TGTGCCAGCAGCTTAGCGCTTGCGTACACAGATACGCAGTATTTT. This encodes CASSLALAYTDTQYF.